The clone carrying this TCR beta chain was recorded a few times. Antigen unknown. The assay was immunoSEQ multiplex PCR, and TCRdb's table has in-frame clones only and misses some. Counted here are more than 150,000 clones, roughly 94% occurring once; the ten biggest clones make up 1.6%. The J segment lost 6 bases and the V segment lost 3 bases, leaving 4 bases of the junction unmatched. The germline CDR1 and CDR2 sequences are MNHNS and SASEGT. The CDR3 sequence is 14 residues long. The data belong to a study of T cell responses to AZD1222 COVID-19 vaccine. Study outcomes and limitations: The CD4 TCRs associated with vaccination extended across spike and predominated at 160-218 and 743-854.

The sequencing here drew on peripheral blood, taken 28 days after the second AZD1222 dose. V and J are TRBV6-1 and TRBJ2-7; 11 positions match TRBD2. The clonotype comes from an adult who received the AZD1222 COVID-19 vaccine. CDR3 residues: CASSDWTSGREQYF. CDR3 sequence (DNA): TGTGCCAGCAGTGACTGGACTAGCGGGCGCGAGCAGTACTTC.